This TCR beta chain was sequenced for a study of blood T cell repertoires in COVID-19. Assay: immunoSEQ multiplex PCR; the TCRdb copy retains only in-frame clones and omits some. The sample carries about 150,000 clones, approximately 91% recorded once. V lost 4 bases, J lost 6 bases, and 8 bases lay in between. The CDR3 has 12 residues. Germline V lookup: CDR1 MNHEY, CDR2 SVGEGT. The sequence came from a man between 18 and 29 years old with COVID-19, enrolled during active disease. The chain couples TRBV6-2 or TRBV6-3 to TRBJ2-3, with no clear D. The sequenced sample consisted of peripheral blood. The CDR3 sequence: CASSSRADTQYF. DNA of the CDR3: TGTGCCAGCAGTTCCCGCGCCGATACGCAGTATTTT.